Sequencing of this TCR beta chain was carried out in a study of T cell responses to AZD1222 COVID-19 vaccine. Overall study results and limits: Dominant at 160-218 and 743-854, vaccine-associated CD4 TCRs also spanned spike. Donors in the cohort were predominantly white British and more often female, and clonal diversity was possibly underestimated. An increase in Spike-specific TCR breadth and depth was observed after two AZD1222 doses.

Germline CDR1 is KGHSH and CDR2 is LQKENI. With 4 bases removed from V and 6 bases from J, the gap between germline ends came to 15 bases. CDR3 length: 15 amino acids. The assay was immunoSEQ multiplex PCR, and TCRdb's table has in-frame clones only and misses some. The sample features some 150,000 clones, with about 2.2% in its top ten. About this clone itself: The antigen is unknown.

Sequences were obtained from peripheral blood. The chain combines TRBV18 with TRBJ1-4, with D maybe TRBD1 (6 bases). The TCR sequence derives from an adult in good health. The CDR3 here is CASSRLQGGDEKLFF. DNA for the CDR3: TGTGCCAGCTCACGCCTACAGGGTGGGGATGAAAAACTGTTTTTT.